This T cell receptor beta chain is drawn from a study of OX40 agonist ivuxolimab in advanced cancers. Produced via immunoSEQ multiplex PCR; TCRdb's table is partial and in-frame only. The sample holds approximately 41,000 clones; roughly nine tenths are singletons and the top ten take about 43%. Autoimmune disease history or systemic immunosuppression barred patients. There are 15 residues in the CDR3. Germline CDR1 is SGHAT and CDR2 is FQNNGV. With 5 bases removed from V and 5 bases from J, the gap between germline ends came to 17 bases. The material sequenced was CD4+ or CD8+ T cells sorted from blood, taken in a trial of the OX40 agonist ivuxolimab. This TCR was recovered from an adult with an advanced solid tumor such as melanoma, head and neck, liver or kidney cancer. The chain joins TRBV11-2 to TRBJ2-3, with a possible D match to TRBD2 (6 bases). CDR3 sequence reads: CASSMSLALGDTQYF. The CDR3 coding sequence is TGTGCCAGCAGCATGTCGCTAGCGTTGGGAGATACGCAGTATTTT.